The next 11 T cell receptor beta chains were all read from a single sample in a study of technical replicates of blood from a handful of donors. The method was immunoSEQ multiplex PCR; TCRdb's version includes in-frame clones alone and lacks a portion of them. The sample has about 75,000 clones, about 97% seen once. The specimen sequenced was T cells isolated from PBMCs. All receptors derive from a human donor in good health.

The genes are TRBV6-5 and TRBJ1-5, with D uncertain. Germline CDR1 is MNHEY and CDR2 is SVGAGI. The CDR3 extends over 15 amino acids. Trimming took off 0 bases at V and 0 bases at J, with 6 bases between the two ends. CDR3 DNA: TGTGCCAGCAGTTACTCGGGAGCTAGCAATCAGCCCCAGCATTTT. Translated: CASSYSGASNQPQHF.

The V and J genes are TRBV9 and TRBJ2-7, with 12 bases fitting TRBD2. J gave up 4 bases and V 2 bases, and 1 base lay outside the gene matches. This CDR3 is built from 14 residues. The germline V gene has CDR1 SGDLS and CDR2 YYNGEE. This CDR3 reads CASSVGTSGYEQYF. CDR3 nucleotide sequence: TGTGCCAGCAGCGTTGGGACTAGCGGGTACGAGCAGTACTTC.

The chain employs TRBV7-9 and TRBJ1-2; D is unclear. The CDR3 loop spans 14 amino acids. Per the germline V gene, CDR1 is SEHNR and CDR2 is FQNEAQ (reference sequence). V was pared by 0 bases and J by 2 bases, with 7 bases between. CDR3 residues: CASSLADLNYGYTF. DNA for the CDR3: TGTGCCAGCAGCTTAGCGGACTTGAACTATGGCTACACCTTC.

The chain recombines TRBV5-4 with TRBJ2-2; perhaps TRBD2 as D (5 bases). V dropped 4 bases and J dropped 4 bases, with 20 bases sitting between them. CDR1 is SGHNT and CDR2 is YYREEE in the germline V gene (reference sequence). This CDR3 has 17 residues. The CDR3 DNA reads as TGTGCCAGCAGCCCTACTCTAGGCGAAGGAGGCACCGGGGAGCTGTTTTTT. This gives the protein CASSPTLGEGGTGELFF.

This sequence joins TRBV18 and TRBJ1-2, with 8 bases aligning to TRBD1. There are 15 residues in the CDR3. Germline trimming cut 3 bases from V and 4 bases from J; bases unmatched to any gene: 7. CDR1 KGHSH and CDR2 LQKENI come from the germline V gene. This CDR3 reads CASSPKQQGGYGYTF. CDR3 nucleotide sequence: TGTGCCAGCTCACCGAAACAACAGGGGGGCTATGGCTACACCTTC.

The rearrangement links TRBV7-9 to TRBJ2-7; possibly TRBD2 for D (6 bases). The V gene's germline CDR1 is SEHNR and CDR2 FQNEAQ (reference sequence). The CDR3 loop spans 13 amino acids. V dropped 0 bases and J dropped 6 bases, with 9 bases sitting between them. The CDR3 DNA reads TGTGCCAGCAGCTTAGCGCGCGGGATCGAGCAGTACTTC. It codes for CASSLARGIEQYF.

CDR3 nucleotides: TGTGCCAGCAGCCAACTAACCCGGAGAGACTCCTACGAGCAGTACTTC. Encoded protein: CASSQLTRRDSYEQYF. V and J are TRBV4-2 and TRBJ2-7; D remains unclear. The CDR3 runs to 16 residues. Deletions cut 2 bases from V and 0 bases from J, with 14 bases between. Germline V lookup: CDR1 LGHNA, CDR2 YNFKEQ.

The V and J genes are TRBV25-1 and TRBJ1-3, with 10 bases fitting TRBD1. The CDR3 consists of 15 residues. The germline gives CDR1 MGHDK, CDR2 SYGVNS. V gave up 3 bases and J gave up 8 bases; unmatched junction bases: 7. CDR3 DNA sequence: TGTGCCAGCAGTGACCACGGGACAGGGGTAGACACCATATATTTT. This codes for CASSDHGTGVDTIYF. Filled out from reference TRBV25-1 and TRBJ1-3, the complete variable domain reads EADIYQTPRYLVIGTGKKITLECSQTMGHDKMYWYQQDPGMELHLIHYSYGVNSTEKGDLSSESTVSRIRTEHFPLTLESARPSHTSQYLCASSDHGTGVDTIYFGEGSWLTVV.

This clone came up once. The chain links TRBV7-8 to TRBJ2-5; 8 bases align to TRBD2. The J segment lost 4 bases and the V segment lost 4 bases, leaving 5 bases of the junction unmatched. The V gene's germline CDR1 is SGHVS and CDR2 FQNEAQ. There are 14 residues in the CDR3. CDR3 DNA sequence: TGTGCCAGCAGCTCAGCGGGAGCAGGAGAGACCCAGTACTTC. Its protein is CASSSAGAGETQYF.

The chain joins TRBV30 to TRBJ1-5; D uncertain. This CDR3 has 14 amino acids. V lost 5 bases and J 0 bases, leaving 11 bases between the germline ends. Germline loops: CDR1 GTSNPN, CDR2 SVGIG (reference sequence). DNA of the CDR3: TGTGCCTGGGATCGCGGTCGTAGCAATCAGCCCCAGCATTTT. It translates to CAWDRGRSNQPQHF.

This clone was recorded once. This chain connects TRBV9 to TRBJ2-2, with a possible D match to TRBD1 (6 bases). The CDR3 totals 13 residues. Germline CDR1 SGDLS, CDR2 YYNGEE. V was trimmed by 3 bases and J by 6 bases, leaving 9 bases between them. The CDR3 region is CASSGQASGELFF. CDR3 bases: TGTGCCAGCAGCGGACAGGCGTCCGGGGAGCTGTTTTTT.